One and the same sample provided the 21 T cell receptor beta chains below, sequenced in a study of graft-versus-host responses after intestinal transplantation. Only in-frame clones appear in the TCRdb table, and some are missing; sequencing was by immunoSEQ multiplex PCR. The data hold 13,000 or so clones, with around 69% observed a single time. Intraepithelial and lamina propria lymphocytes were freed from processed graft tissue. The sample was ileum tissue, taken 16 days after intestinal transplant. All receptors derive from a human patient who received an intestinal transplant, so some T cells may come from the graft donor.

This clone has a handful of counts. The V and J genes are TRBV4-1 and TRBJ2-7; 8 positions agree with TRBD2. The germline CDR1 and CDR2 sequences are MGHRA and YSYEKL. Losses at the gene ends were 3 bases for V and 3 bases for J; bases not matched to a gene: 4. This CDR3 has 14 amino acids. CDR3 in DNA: TGCGCCAGCAGCCATTCAACTAGCGGCTACGAGCAGTACTTC. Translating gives CASSHSTSGYEQYF.

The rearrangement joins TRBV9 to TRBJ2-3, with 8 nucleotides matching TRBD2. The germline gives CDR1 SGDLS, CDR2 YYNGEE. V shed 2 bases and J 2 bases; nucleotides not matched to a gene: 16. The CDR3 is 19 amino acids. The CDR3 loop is CASSVLPKVSGGYTDTQYF. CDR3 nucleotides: TGTGCCAGCAGCGTCCTCCCAAAGGTCTCGGGGGGGTACACAGATACGCAGTATTTT.

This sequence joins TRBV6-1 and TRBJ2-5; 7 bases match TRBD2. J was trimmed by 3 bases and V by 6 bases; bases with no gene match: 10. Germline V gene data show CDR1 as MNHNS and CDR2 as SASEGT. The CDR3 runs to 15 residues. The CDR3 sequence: CASRTLRGSKETQYF. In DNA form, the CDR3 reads TGTGCCAGCAGGACCCTGCGGGGGAGCAAAGAGACCCAGTACTTC.

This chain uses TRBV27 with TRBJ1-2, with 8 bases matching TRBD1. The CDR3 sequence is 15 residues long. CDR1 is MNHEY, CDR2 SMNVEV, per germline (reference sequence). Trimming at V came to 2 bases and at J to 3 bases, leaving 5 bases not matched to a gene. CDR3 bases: TGTGCCAGCAGTTTAGGACAGGGCATACACTATGGCTACACCTTC. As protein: CASSLGQGIHYGYTF.

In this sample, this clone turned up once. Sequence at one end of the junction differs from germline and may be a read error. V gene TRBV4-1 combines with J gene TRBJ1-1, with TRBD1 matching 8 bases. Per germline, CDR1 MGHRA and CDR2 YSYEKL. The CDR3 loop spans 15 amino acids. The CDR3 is CASSDLTGVDTEAFF. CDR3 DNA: TGTGCCAGCAGCGACCTGACAGGGGTGGACACTGAAGCTTTCTTT.

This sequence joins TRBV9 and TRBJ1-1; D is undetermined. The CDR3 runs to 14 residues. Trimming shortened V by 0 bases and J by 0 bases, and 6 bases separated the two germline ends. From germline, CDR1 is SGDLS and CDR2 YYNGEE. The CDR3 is CASSVGGMNTEAFF. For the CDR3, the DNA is TGTGCCAGCAGCGTAGGTGGCATGAACACTGAAGCTTTCTTT.

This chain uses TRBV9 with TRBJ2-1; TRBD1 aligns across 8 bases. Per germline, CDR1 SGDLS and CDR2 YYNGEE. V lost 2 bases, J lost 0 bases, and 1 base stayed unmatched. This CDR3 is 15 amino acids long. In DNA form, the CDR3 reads TGTGCCAGCAGCGTGGGGACAGGCTCCTACAATGAGCAGTTCTTC. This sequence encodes CASSVGTGSYNEQFF. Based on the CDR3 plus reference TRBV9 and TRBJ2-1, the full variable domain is DSGVTQTPKHLITATGQRVTLRCSPRSGDLSVYWYQQSLDQGLQFLIQYYNGEERAKGNILERFSAQQFPDLHSELNLSSLELGDSALYFCASSVGTGSYNEQFFGPGTRLTVL.

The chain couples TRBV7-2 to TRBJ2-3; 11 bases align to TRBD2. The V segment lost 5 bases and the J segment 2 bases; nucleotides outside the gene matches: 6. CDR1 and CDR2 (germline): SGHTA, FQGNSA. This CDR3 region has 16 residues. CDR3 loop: CASSPIAGGVTDTQYF. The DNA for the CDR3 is TGTGCCAGCAGCCCAATAGCGGGAGGGGTCACAGATACGCAGTATTTT. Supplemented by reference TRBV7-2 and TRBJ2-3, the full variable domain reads GAGVSQSPSNKVTEKGKDVELRCDPISGHTALYWYRQSLGQGLEFLIYFQGNSAPDKSGLPSDRFSAERTGGSVSTLTIQRTQQEDSAVYLCASSPIAGGVTDTQYFGPGTRLTVL.

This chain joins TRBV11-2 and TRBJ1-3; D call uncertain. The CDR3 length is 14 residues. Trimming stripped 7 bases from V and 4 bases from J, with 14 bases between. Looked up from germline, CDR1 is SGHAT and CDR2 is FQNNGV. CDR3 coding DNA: TGTGCCAGCACCATGGGAGTCCGGGGAAACACCATATATTTT. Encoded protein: CASTMGVRGNTIYF. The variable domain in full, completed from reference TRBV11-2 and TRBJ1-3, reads EAGVAQSPRYKIIEKRQSVAFWCNPISGHATLYWYQQILGQGPKLLIQFQNNGVVDDSQLPKDRFSAERLKGVDSTLKIQPAKLEDSAVYLCASTMGVRGNTIYFGEGSWLTVV.

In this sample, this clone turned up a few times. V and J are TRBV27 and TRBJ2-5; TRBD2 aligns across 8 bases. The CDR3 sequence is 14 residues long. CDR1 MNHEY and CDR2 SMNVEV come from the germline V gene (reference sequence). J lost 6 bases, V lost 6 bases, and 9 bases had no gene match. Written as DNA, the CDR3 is TGTGCCAGCAGCCCTGGGACTAGTGGACAGACCCAGTACTTC. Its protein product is CASSPGTSGQTQYF.

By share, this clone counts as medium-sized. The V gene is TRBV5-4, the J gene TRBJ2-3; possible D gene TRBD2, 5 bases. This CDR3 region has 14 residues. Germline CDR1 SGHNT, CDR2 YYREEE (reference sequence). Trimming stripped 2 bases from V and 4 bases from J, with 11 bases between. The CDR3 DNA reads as TGTGCCAGCAGCTTTGGGAGTTGGGCAGATACGCAGTATTTT. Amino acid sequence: CASSFGSWADTQYF.

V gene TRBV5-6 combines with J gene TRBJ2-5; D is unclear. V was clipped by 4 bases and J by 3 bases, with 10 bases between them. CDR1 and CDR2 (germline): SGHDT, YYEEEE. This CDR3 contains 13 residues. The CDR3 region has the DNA TGTGCCAGCAGCATTTTTTCCGAAGAGACCCAGTACTTC. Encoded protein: CASSIFSEETQYF.

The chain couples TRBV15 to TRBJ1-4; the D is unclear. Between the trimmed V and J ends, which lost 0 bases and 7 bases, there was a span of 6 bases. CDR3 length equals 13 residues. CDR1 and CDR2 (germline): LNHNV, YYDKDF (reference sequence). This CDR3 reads CATSRDLGEKLFF. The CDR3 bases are TGTGCCACCAGCAGAGATCTCGGTGAAAAACTGTTTTTT. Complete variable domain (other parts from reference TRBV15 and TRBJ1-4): DAMVIQNPRYQVTQFGKPVTLSCSQTLNHNVMYWYQQKSSQAPKLLFHYYDKDFNNEADTPDNFQSRRPNTSFCFLDIRSPGLGDTAMYLCATSRDLGEKLFFGSGTQLSVL.

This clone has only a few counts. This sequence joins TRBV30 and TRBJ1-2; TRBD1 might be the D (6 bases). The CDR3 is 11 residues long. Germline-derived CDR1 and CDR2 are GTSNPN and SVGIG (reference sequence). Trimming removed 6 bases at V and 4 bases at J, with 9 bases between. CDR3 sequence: CACPQGYGYTF. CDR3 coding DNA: TGTGCCTGTCCACAGGGCTATGGCTACACCTTC.

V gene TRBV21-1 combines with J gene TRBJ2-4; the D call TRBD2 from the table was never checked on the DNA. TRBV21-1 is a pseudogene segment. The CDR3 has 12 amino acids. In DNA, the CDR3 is TGTGCCAGGTTTGAGACTAGCGTCATTCAGTACTTC. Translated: CARFETSVIQYF.

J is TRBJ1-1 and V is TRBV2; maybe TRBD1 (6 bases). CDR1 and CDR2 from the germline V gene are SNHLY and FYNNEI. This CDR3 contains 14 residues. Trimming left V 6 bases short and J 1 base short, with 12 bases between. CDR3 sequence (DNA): TGTGCCAGCAGCGCAACAGGGTGGAACACTGAAGCTTTCTTT. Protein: CASSATGWNTEAFF.

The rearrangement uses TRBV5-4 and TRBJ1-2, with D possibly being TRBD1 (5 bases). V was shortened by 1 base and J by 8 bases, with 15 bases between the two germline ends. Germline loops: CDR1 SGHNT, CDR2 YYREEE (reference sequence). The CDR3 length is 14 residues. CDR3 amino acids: CASSLPLQDKGYTF. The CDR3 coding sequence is TGTGCCAGCAGCTTGCCTCTACAGGATAAGGGCTACACCTTC.

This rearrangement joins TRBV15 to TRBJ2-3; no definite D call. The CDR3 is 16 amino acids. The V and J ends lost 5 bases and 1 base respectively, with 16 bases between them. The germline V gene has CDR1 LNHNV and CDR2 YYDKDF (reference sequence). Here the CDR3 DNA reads TGTGCCACCAGCTCGTATCTGACTCGTCGCACAGATACGCAGTATTTT. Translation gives CATSSYLTRRTDTQYF. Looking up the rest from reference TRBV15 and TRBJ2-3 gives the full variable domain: DAMVIQNPRYQVTQFGKPVTLSCSQTLNHNVMYWYQQKSSQAPKLLFHYYDKDFNNEADTPDNFQSRRPNTSFCFLDIRSPGLGDTAMYLCATSSYLTRRTDTQYFGPGTRLTVL.

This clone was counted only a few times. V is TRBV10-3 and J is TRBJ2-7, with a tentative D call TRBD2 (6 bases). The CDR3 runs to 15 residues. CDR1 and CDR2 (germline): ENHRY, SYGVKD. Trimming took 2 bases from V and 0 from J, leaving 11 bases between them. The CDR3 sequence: CAISEGAGLSYEQYF. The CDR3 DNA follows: TGTGCCATCAGTGAGGGAGCGGGCCTCTCCTACGAGCAGTACTTC.

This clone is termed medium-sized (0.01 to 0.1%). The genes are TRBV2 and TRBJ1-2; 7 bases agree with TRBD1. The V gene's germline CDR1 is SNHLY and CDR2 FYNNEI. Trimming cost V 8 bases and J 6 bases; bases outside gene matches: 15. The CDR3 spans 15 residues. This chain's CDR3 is CASDGGDGQANGYTF. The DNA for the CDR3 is TGTGCCAGCGATGGAGGCGATGGACAGGCGAATGGCTACACCTTC. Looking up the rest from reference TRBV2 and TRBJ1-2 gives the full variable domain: EPEVTQTPSHQVTQMGQEVILRCVPISNHLYFYWYRQILGQKVEFLVSFYNNEISEKSEIFDDQFSVERPDGSNFTLKIRSTKLEDSAMYFCASDGGDGQANGYTFGSGTRLTVV.

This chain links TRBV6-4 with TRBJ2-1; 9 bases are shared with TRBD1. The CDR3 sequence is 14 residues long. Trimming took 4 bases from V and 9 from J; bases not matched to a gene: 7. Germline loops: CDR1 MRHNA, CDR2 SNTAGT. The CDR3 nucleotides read TGTGCCAGCAGTGGCGACAGGGGGTTCTTTGAGCAGTTCTTC. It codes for CASSGDRGFFEQFF.